This entry describes one T cell receptor (beta chain). Data came from immunoSEQ multiplex PCR; TCRdb stores just in-frame clones and leaves some out. This table has about 170,000 clones, around 90% appearing once. The sample is drawn from a study of control samples from healthy donors and cancer patients. This CDR3 is 16 amino acids long. Germline trimming cut 3 bases from V and 2 bases from J; bases unmatched to any gene: 8. Germline CDR1 is ENHRY and CDR2 is SYGVKD. This clonotype was sampled from a man aged 25-45 years in good health. Sequencing was performed on blood. J is TRBJ2-3 and V is TRBV10-3, with 7 positions matching TRBD2. The CDR3 DNA reads TGTGCCATCAGTGACCCCGGACGGGAGGCCACAGATACGCAGTATTTT. This codes for CAISDPGREATDTQYF.